Sequencing of this T cell receptor beta chain was carried out in a study of cytomegalovirus exposure and HLA in healthy donors. Study findings and constraints: When a later analysis compared HLA-associated TCR beta chains with equally common others, the HLA-associated chains turned out to be more clonally expanded and to have lower generation probabilities. Earlier analysis found most TCR beta V segments productive about 87% or about 30% of the time. TRBV6-2, TRBV6-3 and other indistinguishable V segments were excluded.

As for this clone: Its antigen is not identified.

The PCR employed 60 Vbeta primers together with 13 Jbeta primers. The method was immunoSEQ multiplex PCR; TCRdb's version includes in-frame clones alone and lacks a portion of them. This table holds 120,000 or so clones, 65% to 85% found once. CDR1 is SGHVS and CDR2 is FNYEAQ in the germline V gene. This CDR3 is 13 amino acids long. Trimming removed 5 bases at V and 5 bases at J, with 12 bases between. This sequence originates from a middle-aged man in good health and CMV-seronegative. What was sequenced was PBMCs. This rearrangement joins TRBV7-6 to TRBJ2-5; D is undetermined. The DNA for the CDR3 is TGTGCCAGCAGCCCCAGGTCCCGGGAGACCCAGTACTTC. As protein: CASSPRSRETQYF.